This entry concerns a single TCR beta chain. The data derive from a study of low-dose radiotherapy and immunotherapy resistance in tumors. Primers targeting TRAV and TRBV primed first-strand cDNA, covering alpha and beta chains. Both a constant-region primer and a V-primer adapter served to amplify TCRs across 20 to 25 PCR cycles. Each CDR3 protein gets one entry after TCRdb re-called the reads with MiXCR. This table holds approximately 9,000 distinct CDR3 sequences, about 70% found once. The donors' regimen was nivolumab, ipilimumab, aspirin, low-dose cyclophosphamide and low-dose radiotherapy. Per the germline V gene, CDR1 is MNHEY and CDR2 is SMNVEV (reference sequence). The CDR3 is made up of 16 amino acids. Unmatched junction bases numbered 8, after V lost 5 bases and J lost 3 bases.

The rearrangement joins TRBV27 to TRBJ2-2, with TRBD2 matching over 8 bases. The sequence came from a human donor with advanced metastatic prostate, ovarian, gallbladder or colorectal cancer (not recorded which). This table probably holds off-target reads from a library built for another chain. The CDR3 coding sequence is TGTGCCAGCAGTGGCTACGGGGGGGGGTACACCGGGGAGCTGTTTTTT. Protein product: CASSGYGGGYTGELFF.